This TCR beta chain was found in a study of read filtering for tumor transcriptome and immune sequencing. Background on the study: Mean patient age was roughly 66 years, range roughly 45 to 80; approximately 18 male, around 15 female. Whole-transcriptome libraries were prepared after DNase treatment. Per sample, TCR-region reads ranged about 4.05 to 11 million by IR-seq, roughly 80 to 1,300 by RNA-seq. General study results and limits: Compared with RNA-seq, IR-seq gave much higher clonotype depth and reliability.

This clonotype was picked up many times. What it binds is unknown. With 2 bases clipped from V and 6 bases from J, the junction kept 6 bases outside the gene matches. Germline CDR1 LGHNA, CDR2 YSLEER. The CDR3 runs 15 residues. From about 400 ng of RNA, a library with molecular barcoded alpha/delta and beta/gamma adaptors was made. TCRdb reprocessed the reads with MiXCR, giving one entry per CDR3 protein. The sample gives about 46,000 distinct CDR3 sequences, approximately 12% of which show up once; roughly 15% is in the top ten. V and J are TRBV4-3 and TRBJ2-1, with TRBD2 matching 8 bases. The receptor's source is a donor at least 40 years old with multiple myeloma. Material for sequencing was a population of CD138-negative cells sorted from bone marrow. This chain's CDR3 is CASSQQAGVSNEQFF. The CDR3 DNA follows: TGCGCCAGCAGCCAACAAGCGGGAGTGTCCAATGAGCAGTTCTTC.